This is a list of T cell receptor beta chains from one sample in a study of cytomegalovirus exposure and HLA in healthy donors. Only in-frame clones appear in the TCRdb table, and some are missing; sequencing was by immunoSEQ multiplex PCR. The table records approximately 160,000 clones, 83% of them present only once. The source material was PBMCs. All receptors come from a man aged 45-65 years in good health and CMV-seropositive. Both conserved end residues are part of each CDR3. D genes are given only for firm matches. For some rows the clone size is stated as once, few or many, or as a class when expanded; others skip it.

TRBV13	TRBJ2-1	NA	TRBD2	TGTGCCAGCAGCATACTAGCGGGCCGATACAATGAGCAGTTCTTC	CASSILAGRYNEQFF
TRBV29-1	TRBJ1-1	NA	NA	TGCAGCGTTGGAGGGAGGGCTGAAGCTTTCTTT	CSVGGRAEAFF
TRBV7-9	TRBJ2-7	NA	TRBD2	TGTGCCAGCAGCTTAGGACTAGCGGGAGGCTACGAGCAGTACTTC	CASSLGLAGGYEQYF
TRBV19	TRBJ2-5	NA	NA	TGTGCCAGTAGTACCCTCTTAGGACTACCCAGAGAGACCCAGTACTTC	CASSTLLGLPRETQYF
TRBV6-1	TRBJ2-3	once	NA	TGTGCCAGCAACCTACTAGCAGAAAGCACAGATACGCAGTATTTT	CASNLLAESTDTQYF
TRBV27	TRBJ2-3	NA	TRBD2	TGTGCCATGGGGACTATTTCAGATACGCAGTATTTT	CAMGTISDTQYF
TRBV5-1	TRBJ1-5	NA	NA	TGCGCCAGCAGGGGAGGGACGTCCGGCAATCAGCCCCAGCATTTT	CASRGGTSGNQPQHF
TRBV7-8	TRBJ1-1	NA	NA	TGTGCCAGCAGCTCATTAGACAGGAACACTGAAGCTTTCTTT	CASSSLDRNTEAFF
TRBV6-6	TRBJ2-5	NA	NA	TGTGCCAGCAGCCCGGGAGCTTACCAAGAGACCCAGTACTTC	CASSPGAYQETQYF
TRBV6-6	TRBJ1-4	few	TRBD1	TGTGCCAGCAGTGGAGACACAGGGGTTCATGAAAAACTGTTTTTT	CASSGDTGVHEKLFF
TRBV30	TRBJ1-4	NA	NA	TGTGCCTGGATGCGCGGCGGCCGGGGGGTGTATGAAAAACTGTTTTTT	CAWMRGGRGVYEKLFF
TRBV28	TRBJ2-1	once	NA	TGTGCCAGCAGTGAGCTGAAGGACAGACCAAGCTCCTACAATGAGCAGTTCTTC	CASSELKDRPSSYNEQFF
TRBV18	TRBJ2-5	NA	NA	TGTGCCAGCTCACTGAATCACGACAAACAAGAGACCCAGTACTTC	CASSLNHDKQETQYF
TRBV5-4	TRBJ2-5	NA	TRBD1	TGTGCCAGCAGCTCACAGGGGGGCGGGGAGACCCAGTACTTC	CASSSQGGGETQYF